This T cell receptor beta chain was observed in a study of cytomegalovirus exposure and HLA in healthy donors. Some clones are missing from TCRdb's copy, which holds only in-frame ones; the method was immunoSEQ multiplex PCR. Counted here are 150,000 to 200,000 clones, 85% occurring once; the ten biggest clones make up around a sixth. Study-wide findings and caveats: Cytomegalovirus-associated status was assigned to 150 to 200 TCR beta chains. There were some public TCRs occurring in many donors, but most TCR sequences were rare.

As for this clone: Its specificity is not known.

The CDR3 sequence is 15 residues long. Germline V gene data show CDR1 as MRHNA and CDR2 as SNTAGT. Trimming removed 3 bases from V and 0 bases from J, with 9 bases in between. Sequencing input: PBMCs. The receptor comes from a man younger than 35 in good health and CMV-seropositive. The V call is TRBV6-4, the J call TRBJ2-1, with no clear D. CDR3 nucleotides: TGTGCCAGCAGTGAGGGCGTCAGCTCCTACAATGAGCAGTTCTTC. It yields the protein CASSEGVSSYNEQFF.